This T cell receptor (beta chain) was identified during a study of blood T cell repertoires in COVID-19. The CDR3 totals 15 residues. CDR1 KGHDR and CDR2 SFDVKD come from the germline V gene. The trim removed 4 bases at V and 2 bases at J, leaving 4 bases unmatched. TCRdb keeps only in-frame clones here, not all; method: immunoSEQ multiplex PCR. The top ten clones hold 1.5% to 2% of a sample with 150,000 to 200,000 clones, approximately 90% of them seen once. The sequenced material came from peripheral blood. This TCR came from a young man who had recovered from COVID-19. The rearrangement joins TRBV24-1 to TRBJ1-5; 7 nucleotides match TRBD1. The CDR3 DNA sequence: TGTGCCACCAGTGACTCACAGGGGCGCAATCAGCCCCAGCATTTT. Encoded protein: CATSDSQGRNQPQHF.